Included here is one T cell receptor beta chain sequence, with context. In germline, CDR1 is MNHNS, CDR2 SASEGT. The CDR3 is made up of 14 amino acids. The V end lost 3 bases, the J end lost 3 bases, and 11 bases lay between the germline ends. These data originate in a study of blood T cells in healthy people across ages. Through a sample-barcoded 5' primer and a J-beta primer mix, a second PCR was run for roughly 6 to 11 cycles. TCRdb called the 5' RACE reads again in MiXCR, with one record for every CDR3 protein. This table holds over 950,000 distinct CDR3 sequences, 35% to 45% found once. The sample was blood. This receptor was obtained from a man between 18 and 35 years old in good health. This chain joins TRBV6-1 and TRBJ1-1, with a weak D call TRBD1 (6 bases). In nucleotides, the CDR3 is TGTGCCAGCAGTGAGGGACATCTGTACACTGAAGCTTTCTTT. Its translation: CASSEGHLYTEAFF.